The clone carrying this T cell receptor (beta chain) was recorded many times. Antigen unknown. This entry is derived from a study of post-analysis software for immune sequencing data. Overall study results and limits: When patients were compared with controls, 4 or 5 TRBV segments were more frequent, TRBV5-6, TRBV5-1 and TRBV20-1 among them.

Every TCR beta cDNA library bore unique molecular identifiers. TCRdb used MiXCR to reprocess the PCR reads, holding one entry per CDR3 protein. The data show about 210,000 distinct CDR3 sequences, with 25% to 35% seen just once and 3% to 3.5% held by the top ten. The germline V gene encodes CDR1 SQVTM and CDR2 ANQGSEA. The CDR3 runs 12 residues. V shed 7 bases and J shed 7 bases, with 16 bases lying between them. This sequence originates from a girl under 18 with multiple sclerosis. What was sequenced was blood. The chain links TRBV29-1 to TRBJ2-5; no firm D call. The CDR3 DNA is TGCAGCGGACTTGGGCGTATGGGGACCCAGTACTTC. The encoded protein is CSGLGRMGTQYF.